This TCR beta chain was captured in a study of vaccination and CD4 T cells after COVID-19. Study as a whole: With a range of 35 to 161, the median interval from diagnosis to drawing post-COVID samples was less than 130 days.

This clonotype was recorded a few times. Its antigen is undetermined. General study results and limits: The study examined relatively few convalescent patients and included no early post-infection timepoints.

Time point indicated: late sampling 161 to 241 days after vaccination in three convalescent patients. TCRdb re-derived calls from the PCR reads in MiXCR, one entry per CDR3 protein. The repertoire holds 25,000 to 30,000 distinct CDR3 sequences, with roughly 51% as singletons. After removal of 3 bases from V and 2 bases from J, the junction contained 16 bases not matched to a gene. The CDR3 has 18 residues. The germline V gene has CDR1 MNHEY and CDR2 SMNVEV (reference sequence). The sequencing used CD4+ T cells from blood, collected about 7 months after SARS-CoV-2 vaccination. This chain joins TRBV27 and TRBJ2-7, with 7 bases lining up with TRBD2. The sequence derives from a human donor who had recovered from COVID-19. The CDR3 here is CASSFHGSAGVGPYEQYF. In DNA, the CDR3 is TGTGCCAGCAGTTTCCACGGGTCCGCGGGAGTGGGACCCTACGAGCAGTACTTC.